Included here is one TCR beta chain sequence, with context. This record belongs to a study of blood T cell repertoires in COVID-19. As processed by the authors: Amplification from reference gene primers served as the basis for estimated nucleated cell counts. The method was immunoSEQ multiplex PCR; TCRdb's version includes in-frame clones alone and lacks a portion of them. V and J calls and clone size follow that table, whereas D and trimming were derived from the DNA. The data hold about 250,000 clones, with 70% to 90% observed a single time. The length of the CDR3 is 17 residues. Germline V gene sequence: CDR1 SEHNR, CDR2 FQNEAQ (reference sequence). Trimming removed 4 bases from V and 3 bases from J; junction bases left unmatched: 13. Across about two dozen US areas, participants ranged in age from roughly 18 to 95 years. Cohort 3 donors were reported recovered after two negative PCRs, clearance, or symptom resolution.

The source of this sequence is a young woman who had recovered from COVID-19. The source material was PBMCs or T cells enriched from blood (not recorded which). V usage is TRBV7-9 and J usage is TRBJ2-5, with TRBD2 matching 8 bases. In nucleotides, the CDR3 is TGTGCCAGCAGCTCCTTATGGCGGGAGGTTTCAGAAGAGACCCAGTACTTC. This translates into CASSSLWREVSEETQYF.